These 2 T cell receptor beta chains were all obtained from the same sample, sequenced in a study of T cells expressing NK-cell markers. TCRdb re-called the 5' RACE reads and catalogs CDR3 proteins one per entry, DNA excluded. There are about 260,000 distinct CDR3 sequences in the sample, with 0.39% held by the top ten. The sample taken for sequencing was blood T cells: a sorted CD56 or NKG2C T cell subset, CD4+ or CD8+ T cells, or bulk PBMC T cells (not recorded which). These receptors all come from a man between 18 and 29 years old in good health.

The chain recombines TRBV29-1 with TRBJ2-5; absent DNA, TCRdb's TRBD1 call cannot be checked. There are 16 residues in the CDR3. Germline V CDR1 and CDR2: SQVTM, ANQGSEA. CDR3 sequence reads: CSVEDLVWGARETQYF.

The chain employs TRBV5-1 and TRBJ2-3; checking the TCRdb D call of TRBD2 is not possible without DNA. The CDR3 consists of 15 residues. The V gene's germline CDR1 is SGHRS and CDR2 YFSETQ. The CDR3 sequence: CASSLEPSSTDTQYF.